The 14 T cell receptor beta chains given below trace back to one sample, sequenced in a study of T-cell memory formation after mild COVID-19. MiXCR, applied by TCRdb to the 5' RACE reads, yields one record per CDR3 protein. The sample holds roughly 300,000 distinct CDR3 sequences, around 8% seen once. Sequenced input: PBMCs or a T cell subset sorted from them (not recorded which). The receptor source for this set is a young man who had mild COVID-19 (a few samples of this study predate the infection). Cell type and time point are not known.

This chain uses TRBV7-9 with TRBJ1-2; TRBD1 might be the D (6 bases). The V gene's germline CDR1 is SEHNR and CDR2 FQNEAQ (reference sequence). The CDR3 is 14 amino acids. The V end lost 5 bases, the J end lost 8 bases, and 18 bases lay between the germline ends. The CDR3 bases are TGTGCCAGCAGCCCCCCGGGGGCGCCGAACGGCTACACCTTC. Translated, it gives CASSPPGAPNGYTF.

The V and J genes are TRBV25-1 and TRBJ2-5; D may correspond to TRBD1 or TRBD2 (5 bases each). The V end was cut by 6 bases, the J end by 2 bases, with 16 bases between. CDR3 length equals 15 residues. Germline loops: CDR1 MGHDK, CDR2 SYGVNS. DNA for the CDR3: TGTGCCAGCAGCGAGGGGTTCGCCTTACAAGAGACCCAGTACTTC. It specifies CASSEGFALQETQYF.

This clonotype showed up just a few times. The chain carries TRBV6-5 and TRBJ1-2; 9 bases are a match to TRBD1. In germline, CDR1 is MNHEY, CDR2 SVGAGI. There are 13 residues in the CDR3. With V trimmed by 6 bases and J by 6 bases, 5 bases remained unmatched. The CDR3 loop is CASRVDRGNGYTF. CDR3 nucleotide sequence: TGTGCCAGCAGGGTCGACAGGGGGAATGGCTACACCTTC.

This clonotype was recorded a few times. The chain uses TRBV6-5 and TRBJ2-3, with 12 positions matching TRBD2. Germline loops: CDR1 MNHEY, CDR2 SVGAGI. The CDR3 is 17 residues long. V trimming: 2 bases; J trimming: 3 bases; junction bases outside the gene matches: 6. The CDR3 is CASSYGPSGGATDTQYF. In DNA, the CDR3 is TGTGCCAGCAGTTACGGTCCTAGCGGGGGGGCTACAGATACGCAGTATTTT.

This clonotype was detected only a few times. V gene TRBV5-5 combines with J gene TRBJ1-1; tentatively, D is TRBD1 (6 bases). The CDR3 has 16 amino acids. V dropped 1 base and J dropped 0 bases, with 13 bases sitting between them. Germline CDR1 is SGHKS and CDR2 is YYEKEE (reference sequence). CDR3 sequence (DNA): TGTGCCAGCAGCTTGACAGGGACGAAGATGAACACTGAAGCTTTCTTT. Its translation: CASSLTGTKMNTEAFF.

The chain carries TRBV12-3 or TRBV12-4 and TRBJ2-2, with 8 nucleotides matching TRBD2. The CDR3 spans 18 residues. V lost 8 bases to trimming and J lost 0 bases; unmatched junction nucleotides: 14. The CDR3 region has the DNA TGTGCCAGCCTAACGCCCGTGATCGGGGGGGCGAACACCGGGGAGCTGTTTTTT. Residues: CASLTPVIGGANTGELFF.

This clonotype was observed many times. The V call is TRBV5-6, the J call TRBJ1-1; D gene unclear. V was trimmed by 5 bases and J by 3 bases, leaving 5 bases between them. The CDR3 sequence is 11 residues long. CDR1 and CDR2 (germline): SGHDT, YYEEEE. The CDR3 sequence is CASRRDTEAFF. The CDR3 bases are TGTGCCAGCAGGAGGGACACTGAAGCTTTCTTT. The entire variable domain, with the rest obtained from reference TRBV5-6 and TRBJ1-1, is as follows: DAGVTQSPTHLIKTRGQQVTLRCSPKSGHDTVSWYQQALGQGPQFIFQYYEEEERQRGNFPDRFSGHQFPNYSSELNVNALLLGDSALYLCASRRDTEAFFGQGTRLTVV.

The chain links TRBV7-6 to TRBJ2-5; D is uncertain. Germline V gene lookup returns CDR1 SGHVS and CDR2 FNYEAQ. The length of the CDR3 is 15 residues. V lost 5 bases and J 3 bases, leaving 16 bases between the germline ends. The CDR3 sequence is CASSPRLQAEETQYF. The DNA of the CDR3 is TGTGCCAGCAGCCCCAGGTTGCAGGCCGAAGAGACCCAGTACTTC.

This clonotype was counted between two and nine times. The chain employs TRBV4-2 and TRBJ1-3, with D perhaps TRBD1 (5 bases). CDR3 length: 15 residues. V was trimmed by 0 bases and J by 3 bases, leaving 9 bases between them. Germline V gene lookup returns CDR1 LGHNA and CDR2 YNFKEQ. The CDR3 DNA follows: TGTGCCAGCAGCCAAGAGCGACAGATTGGAAACACCATATATTTT. It codes for CASSQERQIGNTIYF.

This sequence joins TRBV20-1 and TRBJ2-5; a weak D match, TRBD2 (6 bases). Between the trimmed V and J ends, which lost 2 bases and 0 bases, there was a span of 10 bases. CDR1 and CDR2 (germline): DFQATT, SNEGSKA (reference sequence). The CDR3 sequence is 14 residues long. CDR3 sequence: CSARWGLYQETQYF. CDR3 DNA: TGCAGTGCTAGATGGGGACTCTACCAAGAGACCCAGTACTTC.

This clonotype was seen at least ten times. The rearrangement uses TRBV7-2 and TRBJ2-1; TRBD1 might be the D (6 bases). Germline-derived CDR1 and CDR2 are SGHTA and FQGNSA. The germline V and J ends were trimmed by 2 bases and 9 bases, with 17 bases remaining between them. The CDR3 has 15 residues. CDR3 bases: TGTGCCAGCAGCTTAAATCAGGGGCGATTCGGTGAGCAGTTCTTC. Its protein is CASSLNQGRFGEQFF.

CDR3 protein: CASSLFGQGMGYTF. Here the CDR3 DNA reads TGTGCCAGCAGTTTATTCGGACAGGGGATGGGCTACACCTTC. This rearrangement joins TRBV27 to TRBJ1-2, with 9 bases aligning to TRBD1. This CDR3 is 14 amino acids long. The trim removed 1 base at V and 8 bases at J, leaving 5 bases unmatched. Germline V gene lookup returns CDR1 MNHEY and CDR2 SMNVEV (reference sequence).

This clonotype was counted between two and nine times. This chain uses TRBV20-1 with TRBJ2-5; tentatively, D is TRBD1 (6 bases). Trimming pared 6 bases from V and 4 bases from J, leaving 18 bases between. Germline V gene sequence: CDR1 DFQATT, CDR2 SNEGSKA (reference sequence). There are 14 residues in the CDR3. CDR3 residues: CSATATGSGETQYF. CDR3 in DNA: TGCAGTGCAACAGCTACAGGGTCGGGAGAGACCCAGTACTTC.

This clonotype was counted only a few times. The genes are TRBV7-9 and TRBJ2-3; TRBD1 matches 7 bases. The CDR3 runs 15 residues. Germline V gene lookup returns CDR1 SEHNR and CDR2 FQNEAQ (reference sequence). Unmatched junction bases numbered 7, after V lost 3 bases and J lost 4 bases. The CDR3 sequence is CASSFPGTASDTQYF. The CDR3 region has the DNA TGTGCCAGCAGCTTCCCCGGGACAGCTTCAGATACGCAGTATTTT.